A single TCR beta chain is shown here with its context. One end of the junction is discordant with germline, which a read error may explain. CDR1 MNHNS and CDR2 SASEGT come from the germline V gene. This CDR3 contains 15 residues. The data were obtained in a study of tumor-infiltrating lymphocytes in primary liver carcinoma. The study co-extracted DNA and RNA from 20-30 mg of unsorted bulk tissue. Viable tumor cell content exceeded 85% in every tumor sample. Researchers generated TCR beta cDNA from roughly 510 ng of total RNA, relying on a constant-region primer. Researchers made the TCR beta libraries by running three nested multiplex PCR rounds with slightly modified ARM-PCR. TRBV1-TRBV30 forward primers paired with a C-beta reverse primer were used in the first two PCR rounds, which ran 9 to 10 cycles each. In TCRdb, the multiplex PCR reads were re-called with MiXCR into one record per CDR3 protein. The sample carries roughly 70,000 distinct CDR3 sequences, about 71% recorded once.

The sequencing input was liver tumor tissue from sampling region 4. The subset here: tumor region T4, right-lateral pole. The chain carries TRBV6-1 and TRBJ2-1, with D tentatively TRBD2 (7 bases). This receptor was obtained from a man in his forties or fifties with primary liver carcinoma and hepatitis B virus infection. The CDR3 region is CASRGGLPGLYERFF. The CDR3 coding sequence is TGTGCCAGTAGAGGGGGACTACCGGGGCTTTATGAGCGGTTCTTC.